Following are 27 T cell receptor beta chains from one sample sequenced in a study of cytomegalovirus exposure and HLA in healthy donors. The study ran its PCR with 60 Vbeta and 13 Jbeta primers. The data were produced by immunoSEQ multiplex PCR, yet TCRdb's version contains in-frame clones alone and is incomplete. Of 160,000 or so clones in the sample, 70% to 90% were seen once. The specimen was PBMCs. Receptors were obtained from a woman aged 25 to 39 in good health and CMV-seronegative.

The chain employs TRBV25-1 and TRBJ1-4; D perhaps matches TRBD1 (6 bases). V was trimmed by 1 base and J by 8 bases, leaving 14 bases between them. Germline V gene data show CDR1 as MGHDK and CDR2 as SYGVNS. This CDR3 contains 15 residues. In DNA, the CDR3 is TGTGCCAGCAGTGAATTGGACAGAAGGGAAGAAAAACTGTTTTTT. Its protein is CASSELDRREEKLFF.

The genes are TRBV7-8 and TRBJ1-6, with D possibly matching TRBD1 (5 bases). Trimming cost V 5 bases and J 9 bases, with 14 bases left between them. The CDR3 spans 14 residues. Germline CDR1 reads SGHVS; CDR2 reads FQNEAQ. The CDR3 sequence is CASSPRDFGSPLHF. Here the CDR3 DNA reads TGTGCCAGCAGCCCCAGGGATTTCGGTTCACCCCTCCACTTT.

The chain has TRBV7-2 and TRBJ2-1; 8 nucleotides line up with TRBD2. Trimming removed 5 bases from V and 10 bases from J; junction bases left unmatched: 4. CDR3 length: 12 residues. CDR1 and CDR2 (germline): SGHTA, FQGNSA. CDR3 region: CASSVQRGEQFF. As DNA, the CDR3 is TGTGCCAGCAGCGTACAGCGGGGGGAGCAGTTCTTC. The full variable domain, rest sourced from reference TRBV7-2 and TRBJ2-1, is GAGVSQSPSNKVTEKGKDVELRCDPISGHTALYWYRQSLGQGLEFLIYFQGNSAPDKSGLPSDRFSAERTGGSVSTLTIQRTQQEDSAVYLCASSVQRGEQFFGPGTRLTVL.

The chain couples TRBV30 to TRBJ1-1; D is perhaps TRBD1 (5 bases). Germline V gene lookup returns CDR1 GTSNPN and CDR2 SVGIG (reference sequence). CDR3 length equals 12 residues. V lost 0 bases and J lost 10, with 12 bases in between. CDR3 region: CAWSVLGEGAFF. For the CDR3, the DNA is TGTGCCTGGAGTGTATTAGGGGAGGGAGCTTTCTTT.

The chain combines TRBV7-8 with TRBJ1-1, with 8 bases aligning to TRBD1. Trimming at V came to 0 bases and at J to 4 bases, leaving 10 bases not matched to a gene. CDR3 size: 17 residues. Germline loops: CDR1 SGHVS, CDR2 FQNEAQ. CDR3 protein: CASSLAGGRGPGTEAFF. The CDR3 coding sequence is TGTGCCAGCAGCTTAGCGGGCGGCAGGGGGCCTGGCACTGAAGCTTTCTTT.

The rearrangement joins TRBV29-1 to TRBJ2-5, with 7 bases matching TRBD2. V lost 6 bases, J lost 5 bases, and 9 bases stayed unmatched. The CDR3 contains 13 residues. Germline assignment: CDR1 SQVTM and CDR2 ANQGSEA. CDR3 in amino acids: CSVPGRAAETQYF. As DNA, the CDR3 is TGCAGCGTGCCAGGGAGGGCGGCCGAGACCCAGTACTTC.

This sequence joins TRBV4-1 and TRBJ1-4; a possible D gene is TRBD1 (6 bases). The V end lost 3 bases, the J end lost 5 bases, and 19 bases lay between the germline ends. The CDR3 contains 17 residues. Germline V CDR1 and CDR2: MGHRA, YSYEKL. The chain's CDR3 is CASSHLPWTAPNEKLFF. The CDR3 bases are TGCGCCAGCAGCCACCTGCCATGGACAGCTCCAAATGAAAAACTGTTTTTT.

V gene TRBV7-2 combines with J gene TRBJ2-7; 8 bases agree with TRBD1. V shed 1 base and J 5 bases; nucleotides not matched to a gene: 10. CDR1 SGHTA and CDR2 FQGNSA come from the germline V gene. This CDR3 comprises 16 residues. The DNA of the CDR3 is TGTGCCAGCAGCTTAGAACAGGGGGATCGTAGGAACGAGCAGTACTTC. It specifies CASSLEQGDRRNEQYF.

The chain is built from TRBV2 and TRBJ1-6; 10 positions match TRBD1. The CDR3 has 13 amino acids. Trimming took 7 bases from V and 10 from J; bases not matched to a gene: 4. Germline V gene lookup returns CDR1 SNHLY and CDR2 FYNNEI. This chain's CDR3 is CASKGTGESPLHF. The DNA for the CDR3 is TGTGCCAGCAAGGGGACAGGGGAATCACCCCTCCACTTT.

This chain joins TRBV19 and TRBJ2-1; 14 bases fit TRBD2. The V gene end was trimmed by 2 bases and the J gene end by 6 bases; junction bases not matched to a gene: 3. CDR1 is LNHDA, CDR2 SQIVND, per germline (reference sequence). There are 16 residues in the CDR3. The CDR3 DNA is TGTGCCAGTAGTATATCGGGACTAGCGGGGGCCAATGAGCAGTTCTTC. It is translated as CASSISGLAGANEQFF.

The rearrangement joins TRBV18 to TRBJ2-1; 8 bases align to TRBD1. The trim removed 9 bases at V and 6 bases at J, leaving 7 bases unmatched. Germline assignment: CDR1 KGHSH and CDR2 LQKENI. The CDR3 totals 13 residues. As DNA, the CDR3 is TGTGCCAGTCCGACAGGGGTAGGCAATGAGCAGTTCTTC. Translated: CASPTGVGNEQFF.

The chain joins TRBV11-2 to TRBJ2-1, with TRBD2 matching over 9 bases. V dropped 6 bases and J dropped 4; count of bases not matched to a gene: 7. This CDR3 is built from 15 residues. The germline V gene has CDR1 SGHAT and CDR2 FQNNGV. The CDR3 DNA is TGTGCCAGCAGTCATTCTAGCGGGGTATACAATGAGCAGTTCTTC. Translation gives CASSHSSGVYNEQFF.

In the case of this clone: The junction departs from germline at one end; a sequencing error may be responsible. The chain has TRBV6-1 and TRBJ1-5, with D unresolved. Per the germline V gene, CDR1 is MNHNS and CDR2 is SASEGT. This CDR3 contains 15 residues. The CDR3 DNA is TGTGCCACCAGTCCCCCAGGCTTGGGCAATCAGCCCCAGCATTTT. This sequence encodes CATSPPGLGNQPQHF.

The chain recombines TRBV10-3 with TRBJ1-2; the match to TRBD1 covers 7 bases. In germline, CDR1 is ENHRY, CDR2 SYGVKD. V dropped 4 bases and J dropped 4; count of bases not matched to a gene: 6. This CDR3 is 14 amino acids long. CDR3 coding DNA: TGTGCCATCAGTGGGGCTTCAGGGGGCTATGGCTACACCTTC. It yields the protein CAISGASGGYGYTF.

J is TRBJ1-3 and V is TRBV27; no definite D call. This CDR3 contains 18 residues. V dropped 6 bases and J dropped 2 bases, with 23 bases sitting between them. Per the germline V gene, CDR1 is MNHEY and CDR2 is SMNVEV (reference sequence). CDR3 protein: CASRTLGSPVSPGNTIYF. CDR3 DNA sequence: TGTGCCAGCAGGACGCTCGGGTCCCCTGTAAGTCCTGGAAACACCATATATTTT.

The chain joins TRBV5-1 to TRBJ2-1, with D possibly matching TRBD2 (5 bases). The V end lost 0 bases, the J end lost 4 bases, and 8 bases lay between the germline ends. This CDR3 region has 14 residues. Germline values: CDR1 SGHRS, CDR2 YFSETQ. CDR3 loop: CASSLGRGYNEQFF. The CDR3 DNA reads TGCGCCAGCAGCTTGGGGCGAGGGTACAATGAGCAGTTCTTC. Full variable domain (outside the CDR3, taken from reference TRBV5-1 and TRBJ2-1): KAGVTQTPRYLIKTRGQQVTLSCSPISGHRSVSWYQQTPGQGLQFLFEYFSETQRNKGNFPGRFSGRQFSNSRSEMNVSTLELGDSALYLCASSLGRGYNEQFFGPGTRLTVL.

The V call is TRBV19, the J call TRBJ2-2; maybe TRBD2 (6 bases). V was trimmed by 5 bases and J by 6 bases, leaving 10 bases between them. The CDR3 covers 13 residues. Germline V gives CDR1 LNHDA, CDR2 SQIVND (reference sequence). The CDR3 protein is CASSPTGAGELFF. The CDR3 nucleotides are TGTGCCAGTAGTCCCACGGGGGCCGGGGAGCTGTTTTTT.

The chain couples TRBV7-9 to TRBJ2-2; D is unresolved. Germline CDR1 reads SEHNR; CDR2 reads FQNEAQ (reference sequence). There are 13 residues in the CDR3. Trimming removed 5 bases from V and 1 base from J, with 5 bases in between. The CDR3 here is CASSPQNTGELFF. The CDR3 bases are TGTGCCAGCAGCCCCCAGAACACCGGGGAGCTGTTTTTT.

The chain has TRBV29-1 and TRBJ2-1; D is possibly TRBD2 (6 bases). Germline V gene sequence: CDR1 SQVTM, CDR2 ANQGSEA. The V gene lost 2 bases and the J gene lost 1 base, with 12 bases spanning the gap. This CDR3 spans 15 amino acids. The chain's CDR3 is CSVEPGERSYNEQFF. CDR3 in DNA: TGCAGCGTTGAACCGGGGGAAAGGTCCTACAATGAGCAGTTCTTC.

This clone is a singleton in its sample. CDR3 bases: TGCGCCAGCAGCGTTGGGACAGGGGGCTTCTACGAGCAGTACTTC. Protein product: CASSVGTGGFYEQYF. V usage is TRBV5-1 and J usage is TRBJ2-7; TRBD1 matches 12 bases. This CDR3 has 15 amino acids. Germline CDR1 and CDR2: SGHRS and YFSETQ. Losses at the gene ends were 4 bases for V and 3 bases for J; bases not matched to a gene: 5. The variable domain in full, with the rest retrieved from reference TRBV5-1 and TRBJ2-7, is KAGVTQTPRYLIKTRGQQVTLSCSPISGHRSVSWYQQTPGQGLQFLFEYFSETQRNKGNFPGRFSGRQFSNSRSEMNVSTLELGDSALYLCASSVGTGGFYEQYFGPGTRLTVT.

V usage is TRBV11-2 and J usage is TRBJ1-2, with 7 bases aligning to TRBD1. From germline, CDR1 is SGHAT and CDR2 FQNNGV. Germline trimming cut 1 base from V and 5 bases from J; bases unmatched to any gene: 4. The CDR3 totals 14 residues. DNA of the CDR3: TGTGCCAGCAGCTTAGGCCCAGGGGGTTATGGCTACACCTTC. This encodes CASSLGPGGYGYTF. The full variable domain, with the rest looked up from reference TRBV11-2 and TRBJ1-2, is EAGVAQSPRYKIIEKRQSVAFWCNPISGHATLYWYQQILGQGPKLLIQFQNNGVVDDSQLPKDRFSAERLKGVDSTLKIQPAKLEDSAVYLCASSLGPGGYGYTFGSGTRLTVV.

The CDR3 sequence is CASTHGGTGELFF. CDR3 coding DNA: TGTGCCAGTACCCACGGAGGCACCGGGGAGCTGTTTTTT. The genes are TRBV19 and TRBJ2-2; D is perhaps TRBD2 (5 bases). The length of the CDR3 is 13 residues. The V and J ends lost 7 bases and 4 bases respectively, with 10 bases between them. Germline CDR1 LNHDA, CDR2 SQIVND (reference sequence).

The chain has TRBV27 and TRBJ2-3; a weak D match, TRBD2 (5 bases). Per germline, CDR1 MNHEY and CDR2 SMNVEV (reference sequence). This CDR3 has 14 amino acids. Trimming stripped 0 bases from V and 4 bases from J, with 8 bases between. CDR3 coding DNA: TGTGCCAGCAGTTTATCAGGTAGCGCAGATACGCAGTATTTT. This gives the protein CASSLSGSADTQYF.

CDR3 DNA sequence: TGTGCCAGCAGCCAAGAATTATACGGGAGTGGGCATGAGCAGTTCTTC. Translating it yields CASSQELYGSGHEQFF. V and J are TRBV4-2 and TRBJ2-1; tentative D call: TRBD2 (6 bases). The CDR3 is made up of 16 amino acids. Germline-derived CDR1 and CDR2 are LGHNA and YNFKEQ. V lost 0 bases, J lost 8 bases, and 17 bases lay in between.

The rearrangement uses TRBV7-2 and TRBJ1-3, with TRBD1 identical over 7 bases. Per germline, CDR1 SGHTA and CDR2 FQGNSA. This CDR3 is built from 14 residues. Unmatched junction bases numbered 5, after V lost 5 bases and J lost 4 bases. In nucleotides, the CDR3 is TGTGCCAGCAGCCCACAGGGGTGGGGAAACACCATATATTTT. It encodes CASSPQGWGNTIYF.

The chain carries TRBV7-2 and TRBJ2-5, with TRBD2 identical over 10 bases. CDR3 length: 15 residues. Germline loops: CDR1 SGHTA, CDR2 FQGNSA. V shed 8 bases, J shed 1 base, and the junction held 7 bases outside the gene matches. The CDR3 region is CASGGIAGGQETQYF. For the CDR3, the DNA is TGTGCCAGCGGGGGGATAGCGGGAGGCCAAGAGACCCAGTACTTC.

V is TRBV5-1 and J is TRBJ2-2; D not resolved. Germline CDR1 and CDR2: SGHRS and YFSETQ. The CDR3 has 15 amino acids. Trimming stripped 4 bases from V and 4 bases from J, with 14 bases between. The CDR3 loop reads CASSEQVPRTGELFF. The CDR3 DNA is TGCGCCAGCAGCGAGCAGGTACCTCGCACCGGGGAGCTGTTTTTT.